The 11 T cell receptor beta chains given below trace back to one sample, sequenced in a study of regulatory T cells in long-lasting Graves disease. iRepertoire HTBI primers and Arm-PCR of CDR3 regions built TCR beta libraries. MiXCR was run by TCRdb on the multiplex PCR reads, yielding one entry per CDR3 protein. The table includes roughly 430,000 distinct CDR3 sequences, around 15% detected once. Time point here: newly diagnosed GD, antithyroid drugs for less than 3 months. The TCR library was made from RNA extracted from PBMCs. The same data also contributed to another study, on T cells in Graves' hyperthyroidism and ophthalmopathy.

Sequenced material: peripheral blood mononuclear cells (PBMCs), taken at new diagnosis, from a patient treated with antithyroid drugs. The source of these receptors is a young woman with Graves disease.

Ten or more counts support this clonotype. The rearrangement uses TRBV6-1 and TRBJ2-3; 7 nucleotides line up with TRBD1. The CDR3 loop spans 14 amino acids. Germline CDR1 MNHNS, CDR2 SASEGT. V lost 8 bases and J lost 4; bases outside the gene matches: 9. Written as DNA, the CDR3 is TGTGCCAGCGGGAACAGGGGCGGCGCAGATACGCAGTATTTT. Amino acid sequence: CASGNRGGADTQYF.

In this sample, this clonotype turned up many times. CDR3 residues: CSARDYLAGKETQYF. In nucleotides, the CDR3 is TGCAGTGCTAGAGATTATCTAGCGGGTAAAGAGACCCAGTACTTC. The chain recombines TRBV20-1 with TRBJ2-5, with 8 bases identical to TRBD2. V shed 0 bases, J shed 3 bases, and the junction held 6 bases outside the gene matches. This CDR3 region has 15 residues. CDR1 and CDR2 from the germline V gene are DFQATT and SNEGSKA (reference sequence).

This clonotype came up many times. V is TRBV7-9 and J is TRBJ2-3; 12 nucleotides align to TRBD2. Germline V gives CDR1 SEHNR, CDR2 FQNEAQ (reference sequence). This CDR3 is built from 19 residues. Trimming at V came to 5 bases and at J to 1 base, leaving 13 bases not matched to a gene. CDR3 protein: CASSPGRLAGVFGTDTQYF. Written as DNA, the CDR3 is TGTGCCAGCAGCCCAGGGAGACTAGCGGGAGTGTTCGGCACAGATACGCAGTATTTT.

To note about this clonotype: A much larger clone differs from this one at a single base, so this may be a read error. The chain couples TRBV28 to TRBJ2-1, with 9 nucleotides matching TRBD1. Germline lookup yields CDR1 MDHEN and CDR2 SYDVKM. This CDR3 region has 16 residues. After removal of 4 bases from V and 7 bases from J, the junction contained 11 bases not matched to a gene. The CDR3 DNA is TGTGCCAGCAGTTCATTAAAGGGACAGGGTACAAATGAGCAGTTCTTC. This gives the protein CASSSLKGQGTNEQFF.

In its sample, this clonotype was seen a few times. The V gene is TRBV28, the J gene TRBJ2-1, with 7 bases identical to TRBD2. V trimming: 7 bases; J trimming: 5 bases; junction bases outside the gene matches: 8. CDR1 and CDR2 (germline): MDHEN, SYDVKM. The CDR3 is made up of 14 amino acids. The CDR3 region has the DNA TGTGCCAGCAATCTGGGGGGACTAAACAATGAGCAGTTCTTC. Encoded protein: CASNLGGLNNEQFF.

CDR3 protein: CASSQIQEYNYGYTF. The DNA for the CDR3 is TGCGCCAGCAGCCAAATACAGGAATATAACTATGGCTACACCTTC. This sequence joins TRBV4-1 and TRBJ1-2, with a weak D call TRBD1 (5 bases). CDR3 length: 15 amino acids. The germline V gene has CDR1 MGHRA and CDR2 YSYEKL. The V end was cut by 2 bases, the J end by 1 base, with 11 bases between.

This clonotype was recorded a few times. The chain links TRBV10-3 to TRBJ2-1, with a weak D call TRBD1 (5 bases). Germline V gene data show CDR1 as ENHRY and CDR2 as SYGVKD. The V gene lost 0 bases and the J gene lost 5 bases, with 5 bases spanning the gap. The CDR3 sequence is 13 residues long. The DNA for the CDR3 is TGTGCCATCAGTGAGTCCAGGGACAATGAGCAGTTCTTC. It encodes CAISESRDNEQFF.

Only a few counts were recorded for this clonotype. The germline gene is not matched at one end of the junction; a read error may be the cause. Here the CDR3 DNA reads TGTGCCAGCAGTAAGGGACAGGGGTTATACGAGCAGTACTTC. Encoded protein: CASSKGQGLYEQYF. V is TRBV19 and J is TRBJ2-7; TRBD1 matches 10 bases. Germline CDR1 is LNHDA and CDR2 is SQIVND (reference sequence). The CDR3 is 14 residues long. Using reference TRBV19 and TRBJ2-7 for the parts outside the CDR3, the full variable domain is DGGITQSPKYLFRKEGQNVTLSCEQNLNHDAMYWYRQDPGQGLRLIYYSQIVNDFQKGDIAEGYSVSREKKESFPLTVTSAQKNPTAFYLCASSKGQGLYEQYFGPGTRLTVT.

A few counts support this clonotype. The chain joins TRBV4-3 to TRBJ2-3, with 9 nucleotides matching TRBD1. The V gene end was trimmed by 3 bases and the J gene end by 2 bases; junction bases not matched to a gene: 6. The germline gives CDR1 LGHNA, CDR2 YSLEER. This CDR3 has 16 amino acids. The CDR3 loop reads CASSHPGTGPTDTQYF. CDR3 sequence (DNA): TGCGCCAGCAGCCATCCCGGGACAGGGCCCACAGATACGCAGTATTTT.

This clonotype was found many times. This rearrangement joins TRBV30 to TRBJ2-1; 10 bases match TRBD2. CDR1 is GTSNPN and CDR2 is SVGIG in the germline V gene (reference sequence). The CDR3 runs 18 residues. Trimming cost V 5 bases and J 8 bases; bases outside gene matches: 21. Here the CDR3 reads CAWSLYPYSGRKIHEQFF. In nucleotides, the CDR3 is TGTGCCTGGTCACTTTACCCCTATAGCGGGAGGAAAATCCATGAGCAGTTCTTC.

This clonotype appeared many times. In DNA, the CDR3 is TGTGCCAGCAGTCCGCCTAGCGGGAGGAGCTCCTACAATGAGCAGTTCTTC. Translating gives CASSPPSGRSSYNEQFF. The chain links TRBV28 to TRBJ2-1; 11 bases align to TRBD2. The germline V gene encodes CDR1 MDHEN and CDR2 SYDVKM. The V and J ends lost 5 bases and 0 bases, in that order; junction bases with no gene match: 6. The CDR3 totals 17 residues.